This TCR beta chain was identified in a study of response to subunit inactivated influenza vaccine (dated by TCRdb to 2016 to 2018). Notes on the research overall: Deep quantitative profiling of the T cell receptor repertoire was used in the study to follow responses to a trivalent subunit inactivated influenza vaccine.

This specimen's time point label, interpreted: approximately 40 days after influenza vaccine administration. Beyond this particular receptor, the publication reports: According to the authors, only a limited number of new T cells may be recruited by each seasonal influenza vaccination.

V drops 0 bases and J drops 4 bases, leaving 10 bases in between. According to the germline V gene, CDR1 reads SGHRS and CDR2 reads YFSETQ. The CDR3, cysteine through phenylalanine, is 14 amino acids long. Only the CDR3 DNA is retained, 42 bases long and in frame from the first base. The library was made by RT-PCR. The sequencing machine was an Illumina HiSeq 2500. The public sequencing data were trimmed at Q25 with fastp and processed into clonotypes with MiXCR by TCRdb, which kept only in-frame beta chains. For every CDR3 protein sequence, its rows merge into one entry that carries the most common genes and DNA. This sample is represented by about half a million distinct CDR3 sequences; approximately 11% of them were singletons. The leading ten clones occupy 9.5% to 15% of the sample. About this clonotype: Its specific antigen is unknown. No qualities accompany the bases; no much larger clone lies one base away.

The sequence was obtained from a man aged 45-65 years who received an inactivated influenza vaccine. Donor details come from another sample of the same person, matched by shared clones. Material: PBMCs from blood, obtained 40 to 50 days after vaccination. Recombination linked TRBV5-1 to TRBJ2-5; 5 matching bases give a weak D call of TRBD1. The CDR3 protein sequence reads: CASSLGDRIETQYF. The nucleotide sequence is given as TGCGCCAGCAGCTTGGGCGACAGAATAGAGACCCAGTACTTC.